The clone carrying this TCR beta chain occurred a few times. The target antigen is unknown. This sample stems from a study of T-cell memory formation after mild COVID-19. Findings of the study overall: CD8+ contracting clones occupied EMRA, while CD4+ ones occupied mainly CM and EM. Some clones that responded turned up in pre-infection memory, which suggests that cross-reactive memory joined in. Whereas later expanders leaned CD4+, clones contracting day 15 to 85 showed a balanced CD4/CD8 makeup.

TCRdb used MiXCR to reprocess the 5' RACE reads, holding one entry per CDR3 protein. The sample contains 310,000 or so distinct CDR3 sequences, approximately 16% of which appear only once. The V and J ends lost 5 bases and 7 bases respectively, with 15 bases between them. The CDR3 is made up of 14 amino acids. Germline V gene data show CDR1 as LNHDA and CDR2 as SQIVND (reference sequence). This sequence was found in a man aged 18-30 years who had mild COVID-19 (a few samples of this study predate the infection). Cell type and time point are not known. The rearrangement links TRBV19 to TRBJ1-5; D uncertain. Sequenced: PBMCs or a T cell subset sorted from them (not recorded which). The CDR3 DNA reads TGTGCCAGTAGTTTTCGGAGGGCCAGCCAGCCCCAGCATTTT. It yields the protein CASSFRRASQPQHF.